A selection of T cell receptor beta chains follows, all from one sample in a study of T cell responses to AZD1222 COVID-19 vaccine. Profiled with immunoSEQ multiplex PCR; TCRdb holds only in-frame clones, not every one. This table has roughly 70,000 clones, 85% appearing once. This specimen consisted of peripheral blood, obtained on day 0 of AZD1222 vaccination. All receptors come from an adult in good health. Each CDR3 is given with its conserved first and last residue. D genes are given only for firm matches. Size is omitted from some rows. Given values are once, few, many or a class for expanded clones.

TRBJ2-2 | NA | NA | TRBV14 | TGTGCCAGCAGCCAAGGCCTATTTACAAACCCCGGGGAGCTGTTTTTT | CASSQGLFTNPGELFF
TRBJ1-1 | once | NA | TRBV30 | TGTGCCTGGAGTCGTATGAACACTGAAGCTTTCTTT | CAWSRMNTEAFF
TRBJ1-4 | NA | NA | TRBV5-1 | TGCGCCAGCAGCTTAGGGGAATTTAGGGAAAAACTGTTTTTT | CASSLGEFREKLFF
TRBJ2-7 | NA | NA | TRBV4-1 | TGCGCCAGCAGCCAAGGGGCAGGGATTTACCTCTACGAGCAGTACTTC | CASSQGAGIYLYEQYF
TRBJ1-2 | NA | NA | TRBV5-1 | TGCGCCAGCAGCTTGGGACAGAGCAACTATGGCTACACCTTC | CASSLGQSNYGYTF
TRBJ2-1 | NA | TRBD2 | TRBV9 | TGTGCCAGCAGCACCCGGACTAGCACAAAGCCCGGTGAGCAGTTCTTC | CASSTRTSTKPGEQFF
TRBJ1-2 | NA | NA | TRBV6-5 | TGTGCCAGCAGTCCACAGGGAAACTATGGCTACACCTTC | CASSPQGNYGYTF
TRBJ2-1 | NA | NA | TRBV7-9 | TGTGCCAGCAGCTTACAGGGGCCGAATGAGCAGTTCTTC | CASSLQGPNEQFF
TRBJ1-4 | NA | NA | TRBV7-8 | TGTGCCAGCAGCTTAACGGGGTCGTCTCATGAAAAACTGTTTTTT | CASSLTGSSHEKLFF
TRBJ2-2 | NA | TRBD2 | TRBV19 | TGTGCCAGTAGTATAGATCTCGGGGGACTAGGGGCCGGAACCGGGGAGCTGTTTTTT | CASSIDLGGLGAGTGELFF
TRBJ1-6 | NA | NA | TRBV5-1 | TGCGCCAGCAGCTTTTCGGGTAGTGTGTCCTATAATTCACCCCTCCACTTT | CASSFSGSVSYNSPLHF
TRBJ2-1 | NA | NA | TRBV7-2 | TGTGCCAGCAGCTTGGTCGCTCAGTGTTGTTATGAGCAGTTCTTC | CASSLVAQCCYEQFF
TRBJ2-5 | NA | NA | TRBV6-6 | TGTGCCAGCAAACGGGAAGGGTTTGAGACCCAGTACTTC | CASKREGFETQYF
TRBJ2-5 | NA | NA | TRBV18 | TGTGCCAGCTCACCATCAGTCGAGGAGACCCAGTACTTC | CASSPSVEETQYF
TRBJ1-1 | NA | TRBD1 | TRBV9 | TGTGCCAGCAGCGTAACAGGGGGCGCCGGGAACACTGAAGCTTTCTTT | CASSVTGGAGNTEAFF
TRBJ1-2 | NA | TRBD1 | TRBV30 | TGTGCCTGGAGTCCTCAGGGGGCGGTGGTTTATGGCTACACCTTC | CAWSPQGAVVYGYTF
TRBJ2-3 | NA | TRBD1 | TRBV25-1 | TGTGCCAGCAGTGGACAGGGAACGGATACGCAGTATTTT | CASSGQGTDTQYF
TRBJ1-3 | NA | NA | TRBV27 | TGTGCCAGCAGTTTAGCAGGGACTGGAAACACCATATATTTT | CASSLAGTGNTIYF
TRBJ1-1 | NA | TRBD1 | TRBV11-3 | TGTGCCAGCAGCTTAGGGCCGGGACAGAGCATGAACACTGAAGCTTTCTTT | CASSLGPGQSMNTEAFF
TRBJ1-5 | NA | NA | TRBV9 | TGTGCCAGCAGCGTAGCAGGGTTAAGCAATCAGCCCCAGCATTTT | CASSVAGLSNQPQHF
TRBJ1-1 | few | NA | TRBV7-8 | TGTGCCAGCAGCTTAGCTATTTCAGGGTCGGTTATGAACACTGAAGCTTTCTTT | CASSLAISGSVMNTEAFF
TRBJ2-7 | once | NA | TRBV12-3/TRBV12-4 | TGTGCCAGCAGTTCGACAGGTAACGAGCAGTACTTC | CASSSTGNEQYF
TRBJ2-7 | NA | TRBD2 | TRBV5-1 | TGCGCCAGCAGCCTAAGACTAGCGGGAGGGTATGAGCAGTACTTC | CASSLRLAGGYEQYF
TRBJ1-5 | NA | NA | TRBV24-1 | TGTGCCACCAGTCTTGGGAACCAGCCCCAGCATTTT | CATSLGNQPQHF
TRBJ2-7 | few | TRBD2 | TRBV20-1 | TGCAGTGCGGTACGGGGGGTCGAGCAGTACTTC | CSAVRGVEQYF
TRBJ2-3 | NA | NA | TRBV7-2 | TGTGCCAGCAGTGTCGCCGTTACAGATACGCAGTATTTT | CASSVAVTDTQYF
TRBJ2-7 | NA | TRBD2 | TRBV10-2 | TGCGCCAGCAGTGACGGGACTAGCGGGAGGAGCGAGCAGTACTTC | CASSDGTSGRSEQYF
TRBJ1-1 | NA | NA | TRBV19 | TGTGCCAGTAGTATAAATAGTTTGAACACTGAAGCTTTCTTT | CASSINSLNTEAFF
TRBJ2-2 | NA | NA | TRBV29-1 | TGCAGCGTGGAATTAGTTCCCGGGGAGCTGTTTTTT | CSVELVPGELFF
TRBJ2-7 | NA | TRBD2 | TRBV7-2 | TGTGCCAGCAGCAACCGAGTAGCGGGAAACGAGCAGTACTTC | CASSNRVAGNEQYF
TRBJ1-1 | NA | NA | TRBV11-2 | TGTGCCAGCAGCTTAATCGGGCAGGGTATCGGGGTAAGGACTGAAGCTTTCTTT | CASSLIGQGIGVRTEAFF
TRBJ1-1 | NA | NA | TRBV18 | TGTGCCAGCTCACCCCCGGTTAACACTGAAGCTTTCTTT | CASSPPVNTEAFF
TRBJ2-3 | NA | NA | TRBV7-9 | TGTGCCAGCAGAGGTGTTGGCCCCACAGATACGCAGTATTTT | CASRGVGPTDTQYF
TRBJ1-4 | NA | NA | TRBV12-3/TRBV12-4 | TGTGCCAGCAGTTTACAGGGAAACGAAAAACTGTTTTTT | CASSLQGNEKLFF
TRBJ1-1 | NA | TRBD1 | TRBV12-3/TRBV12-4 | TGTGCCAGCAGTTTAACAGGGGACACTGAAGCTTTCTTT | CASSLTGDTEAFF
TRBJ1-5 | NA | NA | TRBV18 | TGTGCCAGCTCCCCCTCGATGGGGGAGACTCAGCCCCAGCATTTT | CASSPSMGETQPQHF
TRBJ2-7 | NA | TRBD1 | TRBV12-5 | TGTGCTAGTGGGCGGGACAGGGGGGTCCCGGCAAATTACGAGCAGTACTTC | CASGRDRGVPANYEQYF
TRBJ2-7 | few | NA | TRBV7-3 | TGTGCCAGCAGCTCCCAACTGGGGGGCGAGCAGTACTTC | CASSSQLGGEQYF
TRBJ1-5 | once | NA | TRBV15 | TGTGCCACCAGCAGGGAGAGGGGGGGCAATCAGCCCCAGCATTTT | CATSRERGGNQPQHF
TRBJ1-5 | NA | TRBD1 | TRBV19 | TGTGCCAGTAGTATAGGGACAGGGCCTAATCAGCCCCAGCATTTT | CASSIGTGPNQPQHF
TRBJ2-2 | once | NA | TRBV12-5 | TGTGCTAGTGGACCTTCAGGTTACACCGGGGAGCTGTTTTTT | CASGPSGYTGELFF
TRBJ1-2 | once | NA | TRBV6-4 | TGTGCCAGCAGTTATGAGATGACGGAGAACTATGGCTACACCTTC | CASSYEMTENYGYTF
TRBJ2-1 | NA | TRBD1 | TRBV6-5 | TGTGCCAGCAGTCCCCAGGGGGCGGGCGGGAAGCAGTTCTTC | CASSPQGAGGKQFF